This T cell receptor (beta chain) was recorded in a study of regulatory T cells in long-lasting Graves disease. Time point here: newly diagnosed GD, antithyroid drugs for less than 3 months. PBMCs were the source of the RNA used for TCR sequencing. Patients were from an endocrinology department in Xi'an, China. Arm-PCR of CDR3 regions with iRepertoire HTBI primers generated TCR beta libraries. TCRdb recomputed calls from the multiplex PCR reads with MiXCR, one row per CDR3 protein. The sample lists hundreds of thousands of distinct CDR3 sequences, 16% occurring once. As to this clonotype: A much larger clone differs by one base, so this may be a read error.

The CDR3 is made up of 14 amino acids. CDR1 is MDHEN and CDR2 is SYDVKM in the germline V gene. Trimming took 5 bases from V and 4 from J, leaving 15 bases between them. These data were likewise used in another study, on T cells in Graves' hyperthyroidism and ophthalmopathy.

The TCR sequence derives from a woman in her 30s with Graves disease. The material sequenced was peripheral blood mononuclear cells (PBMCs), taken at new diagnosis, from a patient treated with antithyroid drugs. The genes are TRBV28 and TRBJ2-7, with unresolved D. CDR3 nucleotide sequence: TGTGCCAGCAGTACCCGAGGAGTGGGGTACGAGCAGTACTTC. Protein: CASSTRGVGYEQYF. Together with reference TRBV28 and TRBJ2-7, the CDR3 gives the full variable domain: DVKVTQSSRYLVKRTGEKVFLECVQDMDHENMFWYRQDPGLGLRLIYFSYDVKMKEKGDIPEGYSVSREKKERFSLILESASTNQTSMYLCASSTRGVGYEQYFGPGTRLTVT.